This paragraph covers one TCR beta chain sequence. Its target is unknown. The V end lost 5 bases, the J end lost 0 bases, and 8 bases lay between the germline ends. CDR1 is MNHEY and CDR2 is SVGAGI in the germline V gene. The CDR3 is 14 amino acids. Some clones are missing from TCRdb's copy, which holds only in-frame ones; the method was immunoSEQ multiplex PCR. Of about 72,000 clones in the sample, 78% are singletons; the top ten hold 7.1%. This specimen comes from a study of radiotherapy plus CTLA-4 blockade in lung cancer. Study in general: There were objective responses in 18% of patients, and 31% had disease control.

Enrolled patients, whose metastatic non-small-cell lung cancer was chemo-refractory, received focal radiation plus CTLA-4 blockade with ipilimumab. Findings and limits, study-wide: Per reports, early blood T cell clone dynamics, plus interferon-beta, forecast response most strongly. An expansion of tumor-derived TCR clones occurred in blood after radiotherapy plus ipilimumab.

Source: peripheral blood, taken from a patient treated with radiotherapy plus ipilimumab. The J gene is TRBJ1-3, the V gene TRBV6-5; D possibly corresponds to TRBD1 (6 bases). The sequence came from a human donor with non-small cell lung cancer who had a complete response to radiotherapy plus ipilimumab. The CDR3 here is CASSKGGSGNTIYF. DNA of the CDR3: TGTGCCAGCAGTAAAGGGGGCTCTGGAAACACCATATATTTT.